Following are 18 T cell receptor beta chains from one sample sequenced in a study of technical replicates of blood from four donors. Assay: immunoSEQ multiplex PCR; the TCRdb copy retains only in-frame clones and omits some. The sample contains about 88,000 clones, under 95% of which appear only once. The sequenced material came from T cells isolated from PBMCs. The receptors were gathered from a human donor in good health.

This chain connects TRBV21-1 to TRBJ2-1; TRBD2, the D gene given by the table, was not confirmed from the DNA. TRBV21-1 is labeled a pseudogene. The CDR3 contains 17 residues. CDR3 nucleotide sequence: TGTGCCAGCAGCAAAGATGGACTAGGGAGCTCCTACAATGAGCAGTTCTTC. Translating gives CASSKDGLGSSYNEQFF.

The J gene is TRBJ2-3, the V gene TRBV4-2, with TRBD2 matching over 13 bases. The CDR3 contains 16 residues. The V segment lost 3 bases and the J segment 4 bases; nucleotides outside the gene matches: 4. Germline-derived CDR1 and CDR2 are LGHNA and YNFKEQ. The CDR3 loop reads CASSHGTSGVSDTQYF. In DNA form, the CDR3 reads TGTGCCAGCAGCCACGGGACTAGCGGGGTATCAGATACGCAGTATTTT.

V is TRBV21-1 and J is TRBJ2-7; the table names TRBD1, a call not compared with the DNA. TRBV21-1 is noted as a pseudogene. The CDR3 is 22 amino acids. CDR3 DNA sequence: TGTGCCAGCAGCAAGTCCGGGACAGGGTCGTTGATGCGGAGCAGAGGAGCCTACGAGCAGTACTTC. It encodes CASSKSGTGSLMRSRGAYEQYF.

J is TRBJ1-3 and V is TRBV2; no reliable D call. The V end lost 7 bases, the J end lost 1 base, and 8 bases lay between the germline ends. The CDR3 runs to 13 residues. The V gene's germline CDR1 is SNHLY and CDR2 FYNNEI. For the CDR3, the DNA is TGTGCCAGCACCGTAGTTTCTGGAAACACCATATATTTT. Protein product: CASTVVSGNTIYF.

The chain employs TRBV2 and TRBJ2-7; the D gene is possibly TRBD2 (5 bases). V lost 6 bases and J lost 3, with 9 bases in between. The CDR3 consists of 12 residues. Germline V gene sequence: CDR1 SNHLY, CDR2 FYNNEI. The CDR3 reads CASREEDYEQYF. The CDR3 DNA follows: TGTGCCAGCAGAGAGGAGGACTACGAGCAGTACTTC.

This clone was counted between two and nine times. The chain links TRBV4-2 to TRBJ2-2, with 9 nucleotides matching TRBD2. This CDR3 region has 15 residues. CDR1 and CDR2 from the germline V gene are LGHNA and YNFKEQ. V lost 8 bases, J lost 6 bases, and 10 bases stayed unmatched. CDR3 DNA: TGTGCCAGCGGCTTAGCGGGAGATAGCGCCGGGGAGCTGTTTTTT. It encodes CASGLAGDSAGELFF.

J is TRBJ2-4 and V is TRBV7-8; possible D gene TRBD1, 6 bases. The V gene's germline CDR1 is SGHVS and CDR2 FQNEAQ. The CDR3 is 16 amino acids. Trimming cost V 5 bases and J 0 bases, with 14 bases left between them. CDR3 residues: CASSPRQDLAKNIQYF. In DNA form, the CDR3 reads TGTGCCAGCAGCCCTCGACAGGATTTAGCCAAAAACATTCAGTACTTC.

The chain couples TRBV4-1 to TRBJ2-1; 8 bases are shared with TRBD2. This CDR3 region has 16 residues. With V trimmed by 0 bases and J by 4 bases, 5 bases remained unmatched. CDR1 and CDR2 from the germline V gene are MGHRA and YSYEKL. CDR3 in amino acids: CASSQDVSGGYNEQFF. The CDR3 nucleotides are TGCGCCAGCAGCCAAGATGTGTCGGGGGGGTACAATGAGCAGTTCTTC.

The chain is built from TRBV19 and TRBJ1-1; D may be TRBD1 (6 bases). The CDR3 sequence is 13 residues long. Germline V gene data show CDR1 as LNHDA and CDR2 as SQIVND (reference sequence). V dropped 5 bases and J dropped 3 bases, with 10 bases sitting between them. The CDR3 here is CASSLTGDTEAFF. The CDR3 DNA reads TGTGCCAGTAGTCTGACAGGAGACACTGAAGCTTTCTTT.

The J gene is TRBJ1-6, the V gene TRBV7-2; tentative D call: TRBD1 (5 bases). CDR3 length: 15 amino acids. CDR1 and CDR2 (germline): SGHTA, FQGNSA. Between the trimmed V and J ends, which lost 2 bases and 7 bases, there was a span of 12 bases. The CDR3 DNA is TGTGCCAGCAGCTTACGGGGGGTGTACAATTCACCCCTCCACTTT. Residues: CASSLRGVYNSPLHF.

The chain joins TRBV5-1 to TRBJ1-4, with 7 nucleotides matching TRBD1. After removal of 4 bases from V and 3 bases from J, the junction contained 0 bases not matched to a gene. Germline V gene lookup returns CDR1 SGHRS and CDR2 YFSETQ. The CDR3 consists of 13 residues. CDR3 DNA sequence: TGCGCCAGCAGCGACAGGGCTAATGAAAAACTGTTTTTT. Protein product: CASSDRANEKLFF.

This chain connects TRBV20-1 to TRBJ2-7, with D possibly matching TRBD1 (6 bases). CDR1 is DFQATT, CDR2 SNEGSKA, per germline (reference sequence). With 6 bases removed from V and 7 bases from J, the gap between germline ends came to 13 bases. The length of the CDR3 is 11 residues. CDR3 in amino acids: CSAPGQREQYF. In DNA form, the CDR3 reads TGCAGTGCGCCGGGACAACGGGAGCAGTACTTC.

The rearrangement joins TRBV18 to TRBJ2-3, with 10 bases lining up with TRBD2. After removal of 1 base from V and 3 bases from J, the junction contained 10 bases not matched to a gene. Germline loops: CDR1 KGHSH, CDR2 LQKENI. CDR3 size: 18 residues. CDR3 DNA: TGTGCCAGCTCACCACTAACTCTAGCGGGAGCTGGGACAGATACGCAGTATTTT. This translates into CASSPLTLAGAGTDTQYF.

This clone was found once. This chain uses TRBV6-5 with TRBJ1-2; 9 bases map to TRBD1. The CDR3 length is 16 residues. With V trimmed by 0 bases and J by 3 bases, 5 bases remained unmatched. In germline, CDR1 is MNHEY, CDR2 SVGAGI. The CDR3 region has the DNA TGTGCCAGCAGTTACTCGGGACAGGGCATCGACTATGGCTACACCTTC. Its protein is CASSYSGQGIDYGYTF.

The rearrangement uses TRBV7-9 and TRBJ2-1; 8 bases are a match to TRBD2. Germline V gene data show CDR1 as SEHNR and CDR2 as FQNEAQ (reference sequence). The CDR3 has 15 residues. The junction had 4 bases not matched to a gene; V was cut back by 4 bases and J by 2 bases. CDR3 sequence reads: CASSSGGGTYNEQFF. CDR3 DNA: TGTGCCAGCAGCTCCGGGGGGGGAACCTACAATGAGCAGTTCTTC.

The genes are TRBV7-9 and TRBJ1-1, with no clear D. V was pared by 2 bases and J by 1 base, with 5 bases between. The CDR3 spans 13 residues. The germline V gene has CDR1 SEHNR and CDR2 FQNEAQ (reference sequence). The CDR3 bases are TGTGCCAGCAGCTTAAACTCGAACACTGAAGCTTTCTTT. As protein: CASSLNSNTEAFF.

This clone appeared once. The chain employs TRBV19 and TRBJ2-5, with D hard to call. The germline CDR1 and CDR2 sequences are LNHDA and SQIVND (reference sequence). Trimming shortened V by 5 bases and J by 4 bases, and 17 bases separated the two germline ends. This CDR3 has 15 residues. CDR3 nucleotides: TGTGCCAGTAGTCGACGTCATTGGAGCAGAGAGACCCAGTACTTC. Translating it yields CASSRRHWSRETQYF.

The chain uses TRBV6-6 and TRBJ2-7; 7 nucleotides align to TRBD2. Per the germline V gene, CDR1 is MNHNY and CDR2 is SVGAGI (reference sequence). The CDR3 totals 12 residues. The junction had 0 bases not matched to a gene; V was cut back by 5 bases and J by 2 bases. In nucleotides, the CDR3 is TGTGCCAGCAGTAGCGGGGCCTACGAGCAGTACTTC. Translation: CASSSGAYEQYF.